Reported below is one T cell receptor (beta chain). Its antigen target is currently unknown. Per-base quality was not reported, and no clone a single base away is much larger than it. Sequencing was carried out with an Illumina HiSeq 1500. Using fastp at Q25 and MiXCR, TCRdb reprocessed the public reads and kept productive beta chains. One record per CDR3 amino acid sequence lists the most common genes and DNA. This sample comprises approximately 500,000 distinct CDR3 sequences, about 15% of them detected only once. Of the sample, around 25% is held by the ten largest clones. This record belongs to a study of T cell repertoires in cytomegalovirus infection (dated by TCRdb to the late 2010s). A note on the overall study: The HLA type of each donor mattered for the analysis, because public TCR beta signatures pointed to carriage of CMV infection along with the matching HLA type.

The CDR1 and CDR2 encoded by the germline V gene are MNHEY and SVGAGI. Between the V and J ends, shortened by 2 bases and 2 bases respectively, the junction contains 13 bases. Measured from the cysteine to the phenylalanine, the CDR3 is 15 residues long. The CDR3 DNA has 45 bases and is translated from base 1. The paper as a whole reports these results and caveats: In the ex vivo response, HLA-C-restricted CMV-specific TCR beta clonotypes were dominant, and in two of eight donors the single most frequent clonotype came from this HLA-C-restricted group. Cumulative frequency of public TCR beta family members discriminated carriers of CMV infection plus the relevant HLA type in this cohort and an independent roughly 350-donor cohort.

The sample taken for sequencing was CD8+ T cells from PBMCs. The rearranged chain carries TRBV6-5 and TRBJ2-7; the D gene could be TRBD1 or TRBD2, each one agreeing over 5 bases. The receptor was isolated from a human donor in good health (CMV status not recorded). Some clones in this sample may be carry-over from other donors' samples. DNA sequence: TGTGCCAGCAGTTACGGGACCGATCTAGCCTACGAGCAGTACTTC. It specifies CASSYGTDLAYEQYF.